The sequence of this TCR beta chain was determined in a study of blood T cell repertoires in COVID-19 (dated by TCRdb to 2020 to 2021). General notes on the study: Samples from collaborators originated in the United States, Italy and Spain and spanned both the acute and convalescent phases of COVID-19. The material from the prospective study consisted of cDNA or gDNA derived from T cells, B-cell-depleted T cells, or PBMCs. The dataset comprised deeply sampled blood TCRbeta repertoires from subjects exposed to, actively infected with, or recovered from COVID-19. The repertoires were released in a freely available public database meant as a resource for research on the immune response to SARS-CoV-2. Samples were obtained from the ongoing ImmuneRACE study (first 160 participants) and from about 1,300 subjects provided by 6 global collaborators. A de-identified subject ID, COVID-19 status, age in years and sex were almost always included in the sample metadata. HLA class I and class II types, where available, came from metadata supplied by the sample provider rather than from assay-based typing. Findings and caveats that apply to the study as a whole: The quantity of clinical and demographic metadata differed by source and by participant and was supplied without curation.

A remark on this clone: What antigen it recognizes has not been identified. The record has no base qualities; no much larger clone is one base away.

In Seattle, one collaborating source enrolled patients while the infection was active and tracked those patients longitudinally over the course of disease. Whole blood was collected in K2EDTA tubes by collaborating institutions according to the institutions' own protocols. For TCRbeta analysis, collaborator samples were shipped as frozen whole blood, as isolated PBMCs, or as DNA extracted from either sample type. TCRbeta CDR3 regions were amplified from genomic DNA using the immunoSEQ Assay, a bias-controlled multiplex PCR. For the original study's pipeline: Within the assay, amplification of reference gene primers was used to estimate how many nucleated cells each sample contained. Sequence reads were collapsed and filtered to measure the absolute abundance of every unique TCRbeta CDR3 rearrangement. For each sample, productive Simpson clonality was calculated as the square root of Simpson's diversity index over productive rearrangements. Held by TCRdb, this immuneACCESS table contains in-frame sequences only and omits some clones. Under half of the omission traces to an unresolved V gene where checked; the cause of the rest is unknown. The V and J calls and clone size come from that table; D and trimming were worked out from the DNA. The sample data list a few hundred thousand clones, and around 89% of these were observed just once. The top ten clones comprise 2% to 2.5% of the sample.

CDR1 and CDR2 (KGHSH, LQKENI) derive from the germline V gene. The CDR3 has 13 amino acids, counting the end cysteine and phenylalanine. Only the CDR3 part of the read is kept: 39 bases, read in frame from the first base. V was cut back by 2 bases and J by 2 bases, leaving a gap of 5 bases between them. The sequenced sample was peripheral blood. The chain was built from TRBV18 and TRBJ2-3; the D gene cannot be named for sure. The sequence derives from a woman in her sixties or seventies with COVID-19, enrolled during active disease. The nucleotide sequence reads TGTGCCAGCTCACCAGCAGACACAGATACGCAGTATTTT. This sequence encodes CASSPADTDTQYF.